This T cell receptor beta chain was sequenced in a study of blood T cells in healthy people across ages. Study results and caveats: Across the age range, TCR beta diversity per million T cells fell in a roughly linear way.

The ends lost 7 bases at V and 3 bases at J; junction bases unmatched: 7. CDR1 and CDR2 from the germline V gene are SQVTM and ANQGSEA. The CDR3 has 13 amino acids. To note about this clonotype: Its antigen is currently unknown.

The donors, aged about 6 to 95, were healthy Caucasians from Russia. Sample-barcoded 5' priming and a J-beta primer mix drove a second PCR of about 6 to 12 cycles. Each TCR beta cDNA got a 12-nucleotide random molecular identifier. A minimum of 2.5 million CDR3-containing paired-end reads was obtained for each sample. Via MiXCR, TCRdb re-called the 5' RACE reads, giving one row per CDR3 protein. The table includes about 1 million distinct CDR3 sequences, more than 35% detected once. The chain employs TRBV29-1 and TRBJ2-7, with TRBD1 matching 9 bases. The sequencing sample was made of blood. The source is a woman aged 55-75 years in good health. As DNA, the CDR3 is TGCAGCGGAGGAGGGGGACAGGGCTACGAGCAGTACTTC. Amino acid sequence: CSGGGGQGYEQYF.